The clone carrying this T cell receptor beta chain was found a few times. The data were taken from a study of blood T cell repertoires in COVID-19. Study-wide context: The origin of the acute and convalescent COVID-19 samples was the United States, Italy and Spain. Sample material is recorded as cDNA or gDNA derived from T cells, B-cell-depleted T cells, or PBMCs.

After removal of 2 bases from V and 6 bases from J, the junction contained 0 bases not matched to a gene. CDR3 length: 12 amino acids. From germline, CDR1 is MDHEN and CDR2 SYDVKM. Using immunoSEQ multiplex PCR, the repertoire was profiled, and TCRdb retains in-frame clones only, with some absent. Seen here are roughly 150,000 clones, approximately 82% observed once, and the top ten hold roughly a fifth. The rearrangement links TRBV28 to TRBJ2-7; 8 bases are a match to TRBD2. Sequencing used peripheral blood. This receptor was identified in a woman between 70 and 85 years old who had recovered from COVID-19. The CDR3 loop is CASSLRGGEQYF. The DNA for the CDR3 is TGTGCCAGCAGTTTACGGGGGGGCGAGCAGTACTTC. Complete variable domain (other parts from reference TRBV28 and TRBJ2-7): DVKVTQSSRYLVKRTGEKVFLECVQDMDHENMFWYRQDPGLGLRLIYFSYDVKMKEKGDIPEGYSVSREKKERFSLILESASTNQTSMYLCASSLRGGEQYFGPGTRLTVT.